The present entry profiles one T cell receptor beta chain with its context. Its antigen is not identified. This CDR3 has 16 residues. Germline trimming cut 5 bases from V and 4 bases from J; bases unmatched to any gene: 11. The V gene's germline CDR1 is MDHEN and CDR2 SYDVKM. These data belong to a study of T cell responses to AZD1222 COVID-19 vaccine. Overall study findings and caveats: Recipients of two AZD1222 doses showed rising Spike-specific TCR breadth and depth. Donors were largely white British and mainly female; clonal diversity was possibly underestimated.

TCRdb keeps only in-frame clones here, not all; method: immunoSEQ multiplex PCR. The sample shows 110,000 to 150,000 clones, 70% to 90% of them seen only once. The chain recombines TRBV28 with TRBJ1-2, with 9 bases identical to TRBD1. Specimen: peripheral blood, collected on day 0 of AZD1222 vaccination. The source is an adult in good health. DNA of the CDR3: TGTGCCAGCAGTCCGCCGGGACAGGGTGGGTTCTATGGCTACACCTTC. Its protein is CASSPPGQGGFYGYTF.